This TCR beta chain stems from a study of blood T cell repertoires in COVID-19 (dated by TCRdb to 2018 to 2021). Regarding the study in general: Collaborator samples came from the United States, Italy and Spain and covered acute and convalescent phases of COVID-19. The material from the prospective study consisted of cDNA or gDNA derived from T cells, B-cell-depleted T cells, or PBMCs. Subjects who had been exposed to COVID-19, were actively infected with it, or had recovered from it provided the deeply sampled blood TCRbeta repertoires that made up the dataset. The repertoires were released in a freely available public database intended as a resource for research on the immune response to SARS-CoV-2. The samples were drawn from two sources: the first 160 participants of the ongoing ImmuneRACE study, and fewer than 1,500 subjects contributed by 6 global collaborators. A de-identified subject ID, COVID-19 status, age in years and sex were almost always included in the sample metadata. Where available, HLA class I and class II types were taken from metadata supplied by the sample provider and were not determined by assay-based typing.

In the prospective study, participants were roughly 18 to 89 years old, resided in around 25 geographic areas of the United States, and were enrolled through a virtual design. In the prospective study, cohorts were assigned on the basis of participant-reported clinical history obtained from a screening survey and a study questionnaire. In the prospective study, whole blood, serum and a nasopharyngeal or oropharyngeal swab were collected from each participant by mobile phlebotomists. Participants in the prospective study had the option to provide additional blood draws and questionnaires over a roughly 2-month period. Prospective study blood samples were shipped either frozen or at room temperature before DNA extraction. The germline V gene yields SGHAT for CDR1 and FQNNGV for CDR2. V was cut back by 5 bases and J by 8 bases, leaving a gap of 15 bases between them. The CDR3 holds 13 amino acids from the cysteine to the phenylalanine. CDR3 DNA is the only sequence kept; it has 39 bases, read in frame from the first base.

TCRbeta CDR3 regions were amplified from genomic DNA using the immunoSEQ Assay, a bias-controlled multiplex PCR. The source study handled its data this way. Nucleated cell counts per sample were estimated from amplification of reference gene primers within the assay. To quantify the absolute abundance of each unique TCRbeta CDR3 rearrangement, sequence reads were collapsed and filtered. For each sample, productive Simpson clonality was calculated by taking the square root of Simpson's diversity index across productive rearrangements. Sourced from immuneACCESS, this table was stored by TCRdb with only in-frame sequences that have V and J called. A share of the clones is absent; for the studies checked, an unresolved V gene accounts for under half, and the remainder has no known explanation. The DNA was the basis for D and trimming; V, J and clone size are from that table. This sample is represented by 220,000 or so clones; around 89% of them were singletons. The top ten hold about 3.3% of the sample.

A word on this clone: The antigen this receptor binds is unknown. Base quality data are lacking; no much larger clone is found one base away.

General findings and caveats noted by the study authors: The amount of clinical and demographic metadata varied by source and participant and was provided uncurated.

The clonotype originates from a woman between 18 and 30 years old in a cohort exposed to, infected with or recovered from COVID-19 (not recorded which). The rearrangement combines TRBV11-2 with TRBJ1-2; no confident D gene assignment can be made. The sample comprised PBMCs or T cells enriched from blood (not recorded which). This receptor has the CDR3 CASSPLITAGYTF. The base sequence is TGTGCCAGCAGCCCCCTTATTACTGCCGGCTACACCTTC.